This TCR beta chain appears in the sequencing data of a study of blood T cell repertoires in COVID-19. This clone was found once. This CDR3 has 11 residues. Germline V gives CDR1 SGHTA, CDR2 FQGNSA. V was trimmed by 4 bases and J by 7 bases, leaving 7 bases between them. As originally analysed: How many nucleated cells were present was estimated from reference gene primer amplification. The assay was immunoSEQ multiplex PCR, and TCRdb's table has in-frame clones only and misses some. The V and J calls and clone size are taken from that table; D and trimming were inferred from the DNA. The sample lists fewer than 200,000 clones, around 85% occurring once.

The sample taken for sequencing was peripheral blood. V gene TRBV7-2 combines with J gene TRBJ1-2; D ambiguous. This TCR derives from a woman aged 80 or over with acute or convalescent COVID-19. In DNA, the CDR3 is TGTGCCAGCAGCTCGGAGGCTGGCTACACCTTC. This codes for CASSSEAGYTF.